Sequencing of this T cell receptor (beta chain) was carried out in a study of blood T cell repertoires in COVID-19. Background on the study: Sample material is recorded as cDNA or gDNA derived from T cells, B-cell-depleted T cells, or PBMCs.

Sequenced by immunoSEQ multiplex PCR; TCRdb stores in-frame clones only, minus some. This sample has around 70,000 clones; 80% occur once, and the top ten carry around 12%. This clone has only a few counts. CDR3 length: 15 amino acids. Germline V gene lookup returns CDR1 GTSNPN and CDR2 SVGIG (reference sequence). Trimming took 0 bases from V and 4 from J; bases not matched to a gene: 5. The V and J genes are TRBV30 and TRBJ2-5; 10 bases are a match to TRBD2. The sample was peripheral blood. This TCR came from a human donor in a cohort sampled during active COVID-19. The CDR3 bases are TGTGCCTGGAGTGTAGCGGGGGGGCCCACAGAGACCCAGTACTTC. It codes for CAWSVAGGPTETQYF.